This T cell receptor (beta chain) was identified in a study of CD8 T cells in ankylosing spondylitis. Study findings and constraints: What seemed typical of ankylosing spondylitis blood was a TCR beta motif built from 7 or 8 highly homologous variants. Peripheral blood held disease-linked clones only at relatively low frequency, and these were CD8+.

Libraries of TCR beta came from quantitative 5'-RACE with molecular barcodes. TCRdb re-analysed the 5' RACE reads in MiXCR, keeping a single row per CDR3 protein. The sample holds roughly 220,000 distinct CDR3 sequences; about 17% are singletons and the top ten take more than 40%. Trimming left V 7 bases short and J 1 base short, with 10 bases between. The CDR3 runs 13 residues. Germline CDR1 is ENHRY and CDR2 is SYGVKD. Concerning this clonotype: Antigen unknown.

V gene TRBV10-3 combines with J gene TRBJ1-2; D gene uncertain. The sequencing sample was made of blood, either unsorted or a sorted T cell fraction (not recorded which). The clonotype was recovered from a male donor with ankylosing spondylitis. CDR3 sequence: CAITINDNYGYTF. The CDR3 DNA reads as TGTGCCATCACCATCAATGATAACTATGGCTACACCTTC.